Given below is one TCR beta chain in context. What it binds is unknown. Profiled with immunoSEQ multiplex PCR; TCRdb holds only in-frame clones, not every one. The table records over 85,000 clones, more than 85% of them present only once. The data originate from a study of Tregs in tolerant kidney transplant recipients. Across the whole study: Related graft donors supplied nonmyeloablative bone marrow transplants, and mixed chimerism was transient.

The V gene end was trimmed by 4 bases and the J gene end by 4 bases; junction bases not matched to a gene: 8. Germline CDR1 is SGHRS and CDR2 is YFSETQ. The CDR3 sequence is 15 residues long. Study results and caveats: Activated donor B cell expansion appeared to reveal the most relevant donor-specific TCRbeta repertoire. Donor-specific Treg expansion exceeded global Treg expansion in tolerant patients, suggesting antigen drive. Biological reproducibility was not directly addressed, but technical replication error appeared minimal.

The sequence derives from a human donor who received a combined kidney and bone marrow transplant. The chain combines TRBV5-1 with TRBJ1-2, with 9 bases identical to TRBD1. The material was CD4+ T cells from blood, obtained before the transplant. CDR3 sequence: CASSNRDRVGYGYTF. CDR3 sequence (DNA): TGCGCCAGCAGCAACCGGGACAGGGTGGGCTATGGCTACACCTTC.